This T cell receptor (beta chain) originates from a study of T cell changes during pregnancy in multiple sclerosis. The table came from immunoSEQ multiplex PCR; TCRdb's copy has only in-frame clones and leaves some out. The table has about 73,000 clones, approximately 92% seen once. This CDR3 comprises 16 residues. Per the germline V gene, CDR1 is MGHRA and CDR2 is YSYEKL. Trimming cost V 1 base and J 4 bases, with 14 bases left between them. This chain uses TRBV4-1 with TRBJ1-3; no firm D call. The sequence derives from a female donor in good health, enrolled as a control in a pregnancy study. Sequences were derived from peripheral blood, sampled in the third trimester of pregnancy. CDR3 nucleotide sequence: TGCGCCAGCAGCCAAGTGGTACTCTCCTCCGGAAACACCATATATTTT. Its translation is CASSQVVLSSGNTIYF.